The sequence of this T cell receptor (beta chain) was determined in a study of spatial heterogeneity in lung cancer. Time point here: sample taken at primary tumor resection. Researchers sequenced whole RNA taken from tumor, nontumor lung or frozen PBMC without sorting. TCRdb itself ran the 5' RACE reads through MiXCR, one entry per CDR3 protein. The data contain 35,000 or so distinct CDR3 sequences, approximately 5.2% of them singletons. Losses at the gene ends were 11 bases for V and 4 bases for J; bases not matched to a gene: 17. The CDR3 spans 16 residues. This clonotype was counted ten times or more.

The origin of this receptor is a female donor with early-stage non-small cell lung cancer. Sample: PBMCs, taken at surgery. This chain joins TRBV23-1 and TRBJ2-3, with 8 positions matching TRBD2. TRBV23-1 is an ORF, and what it does is uncertain. CDR3 amino acids: CADTQAGATHADTQYF. The DNA for the CDR3 is TGCGCCGACACCCAAGCGGGGGCCACGCATGCAGATACGCAGTATTTT.